This T cell receptor beta chain was sequenced during a study of T cell responses to AZD1222 COVID-19 vaccine. The CDR3 covers 18 residues. Trimming took 3 bases from V and 7 from J, leaving 27 bases between them. CDR1 and CDR2 from the germline V gene are LNHDA and SQIVND (reference sequence). Here immunoSEQ multiplex PCR was the method, and the copy in TCRdb shows in-frame clones only, minus some. The data contain 130,000 to 150,000 clones, approximately 94% of them singletons. As concerns this clone: Its antigen is not known.

General study results and limits: Reportedly, nearly half the spike-specific TCRs target unmutated variant regions. The sample set comprised mostly white British donors with more females, and clonal diversity was possibly underestimated.

The receptor was isolated from an adult in good health. This chain joins TRBV19 and TRBJ1-1, with unresolved D. The specimen was peripheral blood, collected on day 0 of AZD1222 vaccination. CDR3 in amino acids: CASSIPGGRTGFTIEAFF. In DNA form, the CDR3 reads TGTGCCAGTAGTATCCCTGGCGGCAGAACGGGTTTTACTATTGAAGCTTTCTTT.